This T cell receptor (beta chain) was sequenced for a study of Siglec-9 on CD8 T cells in melanoma. Overall study results and limits: An effector memory CD8+ T-cell subset seemingly accumulating in melanoma was reportedly marked and regulated by Siglec-9.

CDR1 and CDR2 (germline): SQVTM, ANQGSEA. The CDR3 has 12 residues. V was pared by 4 bases and J by 6 bases, with 10 bases between. Sequenced by immunoSEQ multiplex PCR; TCRdb stores in-frame clones only, minus some. The table has about 33,000 clones, roughly four fifths seen once. With respect to this clone: Its specificity is unknown.

This rearrangement joins TRBV29-1 to TRBJ1-3; D unresolved. Specimen: Siglec-9- CD8+ T cells sorted from blood. The receptor's source is a human donor in good health. The CDR3 region has the DNA TGCAGCGTTGCATCGGCAGTAAACACCATATATTTT. Its translation: CSVASAVNTIYF.